This TCR beta chain was documented in a study of early T cells in non-severe SARS-CoV-2 infection. For the study at large: Sequencing of bulk RNA from unsorted whole blood was done, without chain pairing.

The TCR library protocol attached unique molecular identifiers to the individual cDNA molecules. TCRdb recomputed calls from the 5' RACE reads with MiXCR, one row per CDR3 protein. Counted here are around 40,000 distinct CDR3 sequences, roughly 6% occurring once; the ten biggest clones make up about 5.5%. This clonotype was counted at least ten times. CDR1 is KGHDR and CDR2 is SFDVKD in the germline V gene. V was trimmed by 7 bases and J by 6 bases, leaving 14 bases between them. This CDR3 has 13 residues. V usage is TRBV24-1 and J usage is TRBJ1-1, with D uncertain. The specimen was whole blood. This sequence was found in an adult who was a healthcare worker with PCR-confirmed SARS-CoV-2 infection or an uninfected control (not recorded which). CDR3 sequence (DNA): TGTGCCACCAGCGATGGGTTGCAGGCTGAAGCTTTCTTT. Translation gives CATSDGLQAEAFF.